Each of the 5 T cell receptor beta chains below was sequenced from the same sample in a study of OX40 agonist ivuxolimab in advanced cancers. Data came from immunoSEQ multiplex PCR; TCRdb stores just in-frame clones and leaves some out. This table holds about 150,000 clones, roughly 91% found once. The input for sequencing was CD4+ or CD8+ T cells sorted from blood, taken in a trial of the OX40 agonist ivuxolimab. The receptors were sampled from an adult with an advanced solid tumor such as melanoma, head and neck, liver or kidney cancer.

V is TRBV19 and J is TRBJ1-2, with D possibly matching TRBD1 (6 bases). The CDR3 runs 15 residues. Germline CDR1 is LNHDA and CDR2 is SQIVND (reference sequence). With 6 bases removed from V and 4 bases from J, the gap between germline ends came to 18 bases. Written as DNA, the CDR3 is TGTGCCAGTAGAGGATCGGGGGCGTTCCGCTATGGCTACACCTTC. Protein product: CASRGSGAFRYGYTF.

The rearrangement links TRBV7-2 to TRBJ2-2; D perhaps matches TRBD1 (5 bases). Per germline, CDR1 SGHTA and CDR2 FQGNSA. The CDR3 is 17 residues long. V dropped 3 bases and J dropped 5 bases, with 19 bases sitting between them. CDR3 loop: CASSLNPPLAGTGELFF. The CDR3 DNA sequence: TGTGCCAGCAGCTTGAACCCCCCACTGGCAGGGACCGGGGAGCTGTTTTTT.

The chain carries TRBV7-3 and TRBJ1-2, with 9 bases matching TRBD1. V trimming: 6 bases; J trimming: 4 bases; junction bases outside the gene matches: 9. This CDR3 comprises 15 residues. The germline CDR1 and CDR2 sequences are SGHTA and FQGTGA. The CDR3 region is CASRPTGGEGYGYTF. CDR3 coding DNA: TGTGCCAGCAGGCCAACAGGGGGCGAGGGCTATGGCTACACCTTC. The variable domain in full, with the rest retrieved from reference TRBV7-3 and TRBJ1-2, is GAGVSQTPSNKVTEKGKYVELRCDPISGHTALYWYRQSLGQGPEFLIYFQGTGAADDSGLPNDRFFAVRPEGSVSTLKIQRTERGDSAVYLCASRPTGGEGYGYTFGSGTRLTVV.

The chain links TRBV6-5 to TRBJ2-7, with 8 bases identical to TRBD1. The CDR3 sequence is 12 residues long. After removal of 11 bases from V and 5 bases from J, the junction contained 8 bases not matched to a gene. Germline values: CDR1 MNHEY, CDR2 SVGAGI. The CDR3 spells CAVGTGHHEQYF. DNA for the CDR3: TGTGCCGTAGGGACAGGTCACCACGAGCAGTACTTC.

The chain employs TRBV4-2 and TRBJ2-5, with 13 bases matching TRBD2. This CDR3 region has 16 residues. The V and J ends lost 1 base and 4 bases, in that order; junction bases with no gene match: 3. CDR1 and CDR2 from the germline V gene are LGHNA and YNFKEQ. The CDR3 region is CASSQAGTSGIETQYF. The CDR3 DNA reads as TGTGCCAGCAGCCAAGCTGGGACTAGCGGGATAGAGACCCAGTACTTC.